The 23 T cell receptor beta chains presented below share a single source sample, sequenced in a study of T cells after yellow fever vaccination. A single record per CDR3 protein comes from TCRdb applying MiXCR to the 5' RACE reads. The table has about 300,000 distinct CDR3 sequences, around 6.8% seen once. Sample: PBMCs, taken roughly 45 days after the first yellow fever vaccination. The source of these receptors is a man younger than 30 who received the YFV17D yellow fever vaccine.

On this clonotype itself: At one of its ends the junction is not consistent with the germline gene, which may arise from a read error. This chain connects TRBV5-1 to TRBJ2-1; D not resolved. CDR1 is SGHRS and CDR2 is YFSETQ in the germline V gene. The CDR3 has 14 residues. The CDR3 region has the DNA TGCGCCAGCAGCTTTGGGCCCTTGGCGAATGAGCTGTTCTTC. Its protein is CASSFGPLANELFF.

This clonotype has at least ten counts. This rearrangement joins TRBV18 to TRBJ2-3; TRBD1 agrees at 8 bases. Germline V lookup: CDR1 KGHSH, CDR2 LQKENI. V lost 5 bases to trimming and J lost 2 bases; unmatched junction nucleotides: 9. The CDR3 is 16 residues long. The CDR3 here is CASSTMTGELTDTQYF. Written as DNA, the CDR3 is TGTGCCAGCTCAACAATGACAGGGGAACTCACAGATACGCAGTATTTT.

V usage is TRBV19 and J usage is TRBJ2-1; the D gene is possibly TRBD1 (5 bases). V was cut by 5 bases and J by 2 bases, with 10 bases left in between. Germline values: CDR1 LNHDA, CDR2 SQIVND (reference sequence). The CDR3 is 14 residues long. CDR3 nucleotide sequence: TGTGCCAGTAGTGCCCGACAGACCTACAATGAGCAGTTCTTC. The encoded protein is CASSARQTYNEQFF.

Worth noting for this clonotype: A much more abundant neighbour one base away suggests this may be a read error. V gene TRBV4-2 combines with J gene TRBJ2-1, with 9 bases lining up with TRBD2. With 3 bases clipped from V and 4 bases from J, the junction kept 10 bases outside the gene matches. CDR1 is LGHNA and CDR2 is YNFKEQ in the germline V gene. CDR3 length: 17 amino acids. CDR3 coding DNA: TGTGCCAGCAGCCATGGCCATAGCGGGGGCCCGTACAATGAGCAGTTCTTC. It is translated as CASSHGHSGGPYNEQFF.

This sequence joins TRBV3-1 and TRBJ1-2; 7 nucleotides match TRBD1. Trimming took 3 bases from V and 2 from J; bases not matched to a gene: 9. This CDR3 spans 16 amino acids. CDR1 and CDR2 (germline): LGHDT, YNNKEL (reference sequence). CDR3 in amino acids: CASSQRPGQRNYGYTF. The CDR3 region has the DNA TGTGCCAGCAGCCAGCGTCCGGGACAGCGGAACTATGGCTACACCTTC.

The gene calls are TRBV7-2 and TRBJ2-5; maybe TRBD2 (5 bases). V was shortened by 10 bases and J by 4 bases, with 7 bases between the two germline ends. The CDR3 is 10 residues long. CDR1 and CDR2 (germline): SGHTA, FQGNSA. The chain's CDR3 is CANAGETQYF. In nucleotides, the CDR3 is TGTGCCAACGCGGGAGAGACCCAGTACTTC.

CDR3 in amino acids: CASSVGQGAHEQFF. CDR3 nucleotide sequence: TGTGCCAGCAGTGTCGGACAGGGGGCACACGAGCAGTTCTTC. This chain uses TRBV12-3 or TRBV12-4 with TRBJ2-1; 11 bases line up with TRBD1. The CDR3 contains 14 residues. Unmatched junction bases numbered 7, after V lost 5 bases and J lost 10 bases.

This clonotype was observed a handful of times. The DNA of the CDR3 is TGTGCCATCTCACAGGGGGCTAATGAGCAGTTCTTC. This encodes CAISQGANEQFF. This sequence joins TRBV5-4 and TRBJ2-1, with 9 bases lining up with TRBD1. This CDR3 spans 12 amino acids. CDR1 is SGHNT and CDR2 is YYREEE in the germline V gene (reference sequence). The V and J ends lost 9 bases and 7 bases, in that order; junction bases with no gene match: 5. Combining the CDR3 with reference TRBV5-4 and TRBJ2-1 gives the whole variable domain ETGVTQSPTHLIKTRGQQVTLRCSSQSGHNTVSWYQQALGQGPQFIFQYYREEENGRGNFPPRFSGLQFPNYSSELNVNALELDDSALYLCAISQGANEQFFGPGTRLTVL.

This chain connects TRBV6-5 to TRBJ1-2; D unresolved. Germline lookup yields CDR1 MNHEY and CDR2 SVGAGI. The CDR3 runs 13 residues. The ends were cut back, 0 bases at V and 5 bases at J, with 7 bases in the middle. The chain's CDR3 is CASSYSILYGYTF. The CDR3 bases are TGTGCCAGCAGTTACTCGATATTGTATGGCTACACCTTC.

This clonotype came up a few times. The CDR3 loop is CASSLWRGAPEYEQYV. The DNA of the CDR3 is TGTGCCAGCAGCTTATGGCGGGGGGCCCCCGAGTACGAGCAGTACGTC. V and J are TRBV7-9 and TRBJ2-7, with 8 bases matching TRBD2. V shed 2 bases, J shed 4 bases, and the junction held 10 bases outside the gene matches. The length of the CDR3 is 16 residues. The germline CDR1 and CDR2 sequences are SEHNR and FQNEAQ (reference sequence).

V usage is TRBV30 and J usage is TRBJ1-1; the D is unclear. The CDR3 runs 14 residues. Trimming stripped 2 bases from V and 1 base from J, with 11 bases between. Per germline, CDR1 GTSNPN and CDR2 SVGIG (reference sequence). The CDR3 DNA reads TGTGCCTGGAGTAGAAAGGGCACGAACACTGAAGCTTTCTTT. This gives the protein CAWSRKGTNTEAFF.

V is TRBV2 and J is TRBJ1-2, with D perhaps matching TRBD1 (5 bases). Germline CDR1 SNHLY, CDR2 FYNNEI. The germline V and J ends were trimmed by 7 bases and 4 bases, with 19 bases remaining between them. This CDR3 contains 15 residues. CDR3 sequence (DNA): TGTGCCAGCATTCGGGACCCAAAATCGATCTATGGCTACACCTTC. Protein product: CASIRDPKSIYGYTF.

V and J are TRBV20-1 and TRBJ1-5; 7 bases map to TRBD1. CDR3 length: 13 amino acids. Germline CDR1 and CDR2: DFQATT and SNEGSKA (reference sequence). With V trimmed by 4 bases and J by 5 bases, 5 bases remained unmatched. The DNA of the CDR3 is TGCAGTGCTATCCGGACAGGCCATCAGCCCCAGCATTTT. Translating gives CSAIRTGHQPQHF.

This clonotype has just a few counts. This rearrangement joins TRBV20-1 to TRBJ2-3; D is perhaps TRBD1 or TRBD2 (6 bases each). There are 16 residues in the CDR3. The ends were cut back, 2 bases at V and 3 bases at J, with 18 bases in the middle. Germline lookup yields CDR1 DFQATT and CDR2 SNEGSKA (reference sequence). This chain's CDR3 is CSARRNREVRTDTQYF. In DNA, the CDR3 is TGCAGTGCTAGAAGGAACAGGGAGGTTAGAACAGATACGCAGTATTTT.

This chain links TRBV7-9 with TRBJ2-1; 11 bases line up with TRBD2. Germline V gene data show CDR1 as SEHNR and CDR2 as FQNEAQ (reference sequence). The CDR3 is 15 residues long. The junction had 5 bases not matched to a gene; V was cut back by 5 bases and J by 5 bases. The CDR3 nucleotides read TGTGCCAGCAGCCAACTAGCGGGGGTCCACAATGAGCAGTTCTTC. Its protein is CASSQLAGVHNEQFF.

CDR3 sequence: CASSRLQGPGTGELFF. Written as DNA, the CDR3 is TGCGCCAGCAGCCGACTACAGGGCCCGGGCACCGGGGAGCTGTTTTTT. The chain couples TRBV5-1 to TRBJ2-2; the D gene is possibly TRBD1 (6 bases). Germline V gene lookup returns CDR1 SGHRS and CDR2 YFSETQ. V lost 4 bases and J 4 bases, leaving 17 bases between the germline ends. The CDR3 totals 16 residues.

This clonotype was seen only a few times. The chain has TRBV4-2 and TRBJ2-3, with 8 nucleotides matching TRBD1. The germline gives CDR1 LGHNA, CDR2 YNFKEQ. J was trimmed by 6 bases and V by 3 bases; bases with no gene match: 5. The CDR3 contains 14 residues. The CDR3: CASSQPDRGDTQYF. For the CDR3, the DNA is TGTGCCAGCAGCCAGCCTGACAGGGGTGATACGCAGTATTTT.

This clonotype was detected a few times. The gene calls are TRBV6-1 and TRBJ1-5; D is undetermined. V was clipped by 7 bases and J by 0 bases, with 13 bases between them. Germline V lookup: CDR1 MNHNS, CDR2 SASEGT. This CDR3 is built from 15 residues. CDR3 residues: CASTPDGYSNQPQHF. The CDR3 region has the DNA TGTGCCAGCACCCCGGACGGATATAGCAATCAGCCCCAGCATTTT.

This clonotype was found a few times. The V call is TRBV6-4, the J call TRBJ2-2; 7 bases fit TRBD2. V was pared by 3 bases and J by 0 bases, with 4 bases of the junction left unmatched. Germline assignment: CDR1 MRHNA and CDR2 SNTAGT. The CDR3 runs to 16 residues. CDR3 protein: CASSDGRGANTGELFF. The CDR3 DNA sequence: TGTGCCAGCAGTGATGGCCGGGGGGCGAACACCGGGGAGCTGTTTTTT.

There are a few counts of this clonotype. The chain joins TRBV12-3 or TRBV12-4 to TRBJ2-5, with D maybe TRBD1 (6 bases). V lost 3 bases and J 3 bases, leaving 14 bases between the germline ends. This CDR3 contains 15 residues. This chain's CDR3 is CASSFLPDRKETQYF. CDR3 DNA: TGTGCCAGCAGTTTCCTACCGGACAGAAAAGAGACCCAGTACTTC.

Many counts were recorded for this clonotype. The rearrangement uses TRBV12-3 or TRBV12-4 and TRBJ1-1; no reliable D call. With 6 bases removed from V and 3 bases from J, the gap between germline ends came to 14 bases. This CDR3 comprises 14 residues. The CDR3 DNA is TGTGCCAGCAGCCGAAAGTGGGGATACACTGAAGCTTTCTTT. Protein product: CASSRKWGYTEAFF.

The sample holds many counts of this clonotype. J is TRBJ2-4 and V is TRBV6-5, with 9 bases matching TRBD2. The CDR3 spans 15 residues. CDR1 is MNHEY and CDR2 is SVGAGI in the germline V gene. The CDR3 DNA follows: TGTGCTACGGCGGGGGGGCCGGAGTCCAAAAACATTCAGTACTTC. It yields the protein CATAGGPESKNIQYF.

The chain couples TRBV5-1 to TRBJ2-7, with D maybe TRBD1 (6 bases). CDR1 is SGHRS and CDR2 is YFSETQ in the germline V gene. The V and J ends lost 4 bases and 1 base respectively, with 12 bases between them. The CDR3 has 14 residues. The CDR3 region is CASSEEGQSYEQYF. The DNA for the CDR3 is TGCGCCAGCAGCGAGGAAGGACAGTCCTACGAGCAGTACTTC.